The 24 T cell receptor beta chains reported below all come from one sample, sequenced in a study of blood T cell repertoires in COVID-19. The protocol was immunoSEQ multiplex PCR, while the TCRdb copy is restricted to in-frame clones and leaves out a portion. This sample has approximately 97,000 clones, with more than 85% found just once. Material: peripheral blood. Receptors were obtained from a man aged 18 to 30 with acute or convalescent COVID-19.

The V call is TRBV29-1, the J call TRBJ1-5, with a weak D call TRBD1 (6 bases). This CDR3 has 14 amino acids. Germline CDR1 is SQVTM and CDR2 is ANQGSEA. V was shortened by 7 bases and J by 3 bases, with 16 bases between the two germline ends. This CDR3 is CSALEGGDNQPQHF. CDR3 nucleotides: TGCAGCGCCCTAGAAGGGGGTGACAATCAGCCCCAGCATTTT.

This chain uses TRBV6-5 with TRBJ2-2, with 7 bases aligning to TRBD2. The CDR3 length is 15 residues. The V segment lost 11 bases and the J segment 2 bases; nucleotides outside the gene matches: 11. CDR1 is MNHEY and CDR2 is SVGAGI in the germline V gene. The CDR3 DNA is TGTGCCTACCGGACGGCGGGGGATAACACCGGGGAGCTGTTTTTT. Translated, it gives CAYRTAGDNTGELFF.

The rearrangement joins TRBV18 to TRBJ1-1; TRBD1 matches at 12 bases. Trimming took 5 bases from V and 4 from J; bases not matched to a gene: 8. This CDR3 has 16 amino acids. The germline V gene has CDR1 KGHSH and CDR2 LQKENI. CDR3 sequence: CASSGTGGRLGTEAFF. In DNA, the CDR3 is TGTGCCAGCTCAGGGACAGGGGGCCGACTTGGCACTGAAGCTTTCTTT.

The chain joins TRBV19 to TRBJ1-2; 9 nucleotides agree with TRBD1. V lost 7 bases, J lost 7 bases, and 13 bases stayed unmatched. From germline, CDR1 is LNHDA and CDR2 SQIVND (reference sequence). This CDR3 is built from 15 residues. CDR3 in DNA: TGTGCCAGTACCTATCGGGACAGGGCATGGAGTGGCTACACCTTC. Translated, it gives CASTYRDRAWSGYTF.

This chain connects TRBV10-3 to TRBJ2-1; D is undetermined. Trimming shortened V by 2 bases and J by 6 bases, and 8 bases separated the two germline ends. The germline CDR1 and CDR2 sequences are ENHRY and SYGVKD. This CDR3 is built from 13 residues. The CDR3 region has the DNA TGTGCCATCAGTGAGGAGGCCGGCAATGAGCAGTTCTTC. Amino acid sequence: CAISEEAGNEQFF.

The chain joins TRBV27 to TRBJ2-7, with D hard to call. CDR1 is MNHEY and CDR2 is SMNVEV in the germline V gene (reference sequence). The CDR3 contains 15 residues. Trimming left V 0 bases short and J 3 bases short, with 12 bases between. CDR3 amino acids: CASSLSDLASYEQYF. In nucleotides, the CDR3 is TGTGCCAGCAGTTTATCCGACCTCGCTAGCTACGAGCAGTACTTC.

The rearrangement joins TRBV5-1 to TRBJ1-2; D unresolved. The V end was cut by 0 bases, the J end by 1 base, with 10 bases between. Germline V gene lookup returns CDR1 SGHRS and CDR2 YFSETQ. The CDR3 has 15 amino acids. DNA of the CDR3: TGCGCCAGCAGCTTGGTCATCGGAGTTAACTATGGCTACACCTTC. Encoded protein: CASSLVIGVNYGYTF.

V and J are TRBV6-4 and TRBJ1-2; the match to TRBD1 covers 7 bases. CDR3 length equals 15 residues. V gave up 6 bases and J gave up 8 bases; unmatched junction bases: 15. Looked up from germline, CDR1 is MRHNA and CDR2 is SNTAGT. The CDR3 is CASSERLTGSGGYTF. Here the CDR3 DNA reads TGTGCCAGCAGCGAAAGACTGACAGGGAGCGGCGGCTACACCTTC.

CDR3 nucleotides: TGTGCCAGTAGTACCAGGTCGCCGGGGACTGAAGCTTTCTTT. Protein product: CASSTRSPGTEAFF. This rearrangement joins TRBV19 to TRBJ1-1; D uncertain. Germline values: CDR1 LNHDA, CDR2 SQIVND (reference sequence). There are 14 residues in the CDR3. Trimming stripped 4 bases from V and 5 bases from J, with 14 bases between.

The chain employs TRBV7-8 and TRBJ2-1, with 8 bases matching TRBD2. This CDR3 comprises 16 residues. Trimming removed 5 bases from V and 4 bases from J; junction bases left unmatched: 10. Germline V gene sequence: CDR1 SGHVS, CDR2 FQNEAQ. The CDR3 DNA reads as TGTGCCAGCAGCCCTATTCCTAGCGGGCGATACAATGAGCAGTTCTTC. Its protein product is CASSPIPSGRYNEQFF. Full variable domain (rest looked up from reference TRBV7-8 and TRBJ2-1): GAGVSQSPRYKVAKRGQDVALRCDPISGHVSLFWYQQALGQGPEFLTYFQNEAQLDKSGLPSDRFFAERPEGSVSTLKIQRTQQEDSAVYLCASSPIPSGRYNEQFFGPGTRLTVL.

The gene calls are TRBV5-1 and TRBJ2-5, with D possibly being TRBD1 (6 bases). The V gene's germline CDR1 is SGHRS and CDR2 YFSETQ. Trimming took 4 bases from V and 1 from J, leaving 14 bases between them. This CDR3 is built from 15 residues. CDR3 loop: CASSTQQGFQETQYF. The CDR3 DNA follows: TGCGCCAGCAGCACACAACAGGGATTCCAAGAGACCCAGTACTTC. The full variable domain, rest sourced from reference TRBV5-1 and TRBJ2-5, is KAGVTQTPRYLIKTRGQQVTLSCSPISGHRSVSWYQQTPGQGLQFLFEYFSETQRNKGNFPGRFSGRQFSNSRSEMNVSTLELGDSALYLCASSTQQGFQETQYFGPGTRLLVL.

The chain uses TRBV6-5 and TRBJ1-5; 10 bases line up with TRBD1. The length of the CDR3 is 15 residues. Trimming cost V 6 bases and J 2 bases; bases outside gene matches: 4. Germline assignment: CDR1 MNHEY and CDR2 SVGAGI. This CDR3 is CASSRTGGGNQPQHF. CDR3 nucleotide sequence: TGTGCCAGCAGCCGGACAGGGGGGGGCAATCAGCCCCAGCATTTT.

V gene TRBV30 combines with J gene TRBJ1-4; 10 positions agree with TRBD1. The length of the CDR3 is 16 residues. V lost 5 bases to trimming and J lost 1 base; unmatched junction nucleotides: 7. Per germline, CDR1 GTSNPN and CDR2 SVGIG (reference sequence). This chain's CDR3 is CAWREGQGVTNEKLFF. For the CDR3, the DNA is TGTGCCTGGCGTGAAGGACAGGGGGTAACTAATGAAAAACTGTTTTTT.

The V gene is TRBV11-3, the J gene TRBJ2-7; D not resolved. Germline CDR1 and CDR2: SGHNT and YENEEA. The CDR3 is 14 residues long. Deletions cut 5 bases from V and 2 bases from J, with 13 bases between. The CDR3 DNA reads TGTGCCAGCAGCCCCCCACGTCCGGCCTACGAGCAGTACTTC. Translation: CASSPPRPAYEQYF.

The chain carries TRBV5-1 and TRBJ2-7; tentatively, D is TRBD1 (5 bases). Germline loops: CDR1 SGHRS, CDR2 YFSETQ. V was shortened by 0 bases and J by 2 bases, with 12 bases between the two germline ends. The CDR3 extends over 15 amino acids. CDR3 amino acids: CASSLGAGNTYEQYF. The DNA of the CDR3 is TGCGCCAGCAGCTTGGGGGCAGGGAACACCTACGAGCAGTACTTC.

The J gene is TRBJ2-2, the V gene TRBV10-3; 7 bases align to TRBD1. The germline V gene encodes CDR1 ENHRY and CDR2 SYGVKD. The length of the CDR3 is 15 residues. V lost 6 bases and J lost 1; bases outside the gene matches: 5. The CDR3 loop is CAISTGDVNTGELFF. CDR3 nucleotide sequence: TGTGCCATCAGCACAGGGGATGTGAACACCGGGGAGCTGTTTTTT.

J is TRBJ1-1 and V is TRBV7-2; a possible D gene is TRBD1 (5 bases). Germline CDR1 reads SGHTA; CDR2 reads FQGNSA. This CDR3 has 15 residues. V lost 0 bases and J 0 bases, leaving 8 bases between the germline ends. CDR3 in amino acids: CASSLAGAVNTEAFF. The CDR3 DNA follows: TGTGCCAGCAGCTTAGCAGGGGCCGTGAACACTGAAGCTTTCTTT.

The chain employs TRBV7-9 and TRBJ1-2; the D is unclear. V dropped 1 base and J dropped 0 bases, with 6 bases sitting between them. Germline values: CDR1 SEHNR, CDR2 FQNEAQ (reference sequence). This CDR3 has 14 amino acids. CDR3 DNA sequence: TGTGCCAGCAGCTTAGGTCGGGCTAACTATGGCTACACCTTC. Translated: CASSLGRANYGYTF.

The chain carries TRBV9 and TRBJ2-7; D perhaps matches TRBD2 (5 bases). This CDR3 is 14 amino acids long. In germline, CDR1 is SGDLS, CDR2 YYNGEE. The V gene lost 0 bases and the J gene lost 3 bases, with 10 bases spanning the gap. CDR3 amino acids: CASSVGSGSYEQYF. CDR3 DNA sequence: TGTGCCAGCAGCGTAGGGTCGGGGAGCTACGAGCAGTACTTC.

CDR3 DNA sequence: TGCGCCAGCAGACCCGACTTGAACACTGAAGCTTTCTTT. Amino acids: CASRPDLNTEAFF. The chain carries TRBV5-1 and TRBJ1-1; no clear D. Germline V gene sequence: CDR1 SGHRS, CDR2 YFSETQ. V lost 5 bases to trimming and J lost 0 bases, with 8 bases between them. The CDR3 contains 13 residues.

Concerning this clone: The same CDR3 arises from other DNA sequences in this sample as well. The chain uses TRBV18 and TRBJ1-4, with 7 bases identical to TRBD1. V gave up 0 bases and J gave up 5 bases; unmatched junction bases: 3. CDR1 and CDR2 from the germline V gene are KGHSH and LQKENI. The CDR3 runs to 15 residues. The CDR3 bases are TGTGCCAGCTCACCACCAGGGGGCCCAAATGAAAAACTGTTTTTT. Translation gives CASSPPGGPNEKLFF.

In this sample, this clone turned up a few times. CDR3 protein: CASRTDRGRTDTQYF. CDR3 nucleotides: TGTGCCAGCAGGACTGACAGGGGGCGGACAGATACGCAGTATTTT. The J gene is TRBJ2-3, the V gene TRBV2, with 10 nucleotides matching TRBD1. The germline V gene encodes CDR1 SNHLY and CDR2 FYNNEI. Trimming removed 6 bases from V and 3 bases from J; junction bases left unmatched: 6. The CDR3 loop spans 15 amino acids.

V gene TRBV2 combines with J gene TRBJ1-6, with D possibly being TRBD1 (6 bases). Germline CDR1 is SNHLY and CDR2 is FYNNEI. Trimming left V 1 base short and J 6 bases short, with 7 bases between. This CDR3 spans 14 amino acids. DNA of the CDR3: TGTGCCAGCAGTGAAGGGACAGCTAATTCACCCCTCCACTTT. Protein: CASSEGTANSPLHF.

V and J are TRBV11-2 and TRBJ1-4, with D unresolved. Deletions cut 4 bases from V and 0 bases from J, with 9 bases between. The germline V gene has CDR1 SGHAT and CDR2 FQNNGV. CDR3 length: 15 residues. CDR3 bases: TGTGCCAGCAGCTCGACACTTGCAACTAATGAAAAACTGTTTTTT. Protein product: CASSSTLATNEKLFF. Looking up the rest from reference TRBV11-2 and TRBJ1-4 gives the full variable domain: EAGVAQSPRYKIIEKRQSVAFWCNPISGHATLYWYQQILGQGPKLLIQFQNNGVVDDSQLPKDRFSAERLKGVDSTLKIQPAKLEDSAVYLCASSSTLATNEKLFFGSGTQLSVL.